The 31 T cell receptor beta chains given below trace back to one sample, sequenced in a study of metastatic and nonmetastatic thyroid tumors (dated by TCRdb to the early 2020s). Libraries came from PCR. TCRdb names Illumina HiSeq 4000 as the instrument used. TCRdb reanalyzed the raw reads on its own, using fastp at Q25 for trimming and MiXCR for clone calling, and kept in-frame beta chains. The table for this sample lists roughly 98,000 clones; 15% of them were counted only once. The ten largest account for 3% to 4.5% of the sample. Before undergoing thyroid surgery, none of the patients had been given any kind of treatment. The sample consisted of blood. These receptors were taken from a female donor with papillary thyroid cancer or a benign thyroid nodule (not recorded which). Some clones in this sample may be carry-over from other donors' samples.

This clone showed up many times. The chain is built from TRBV10-3 and TRBJ2-7; possibly TRBD1 for D (6 bases). Trimming removed 9 bases at V and 0 bases at J, with 15 bases between. The CDR3 totals 14 residues. Germline assignment: CDR1 ENHRY and CDR2 SYGVKD. The CDR3 DNA sequence: TGTGCCATTCGCCCGACAGGAAGCTCCTACGAGCAGTACTTC. Translation gives CAIRPTGSSYEQYF.

There are many counts of this clone. V gene TRBV12-3 or TRBV12-4 combines with J gene TRBJ2-1, with D possibly being TRBD1 or TRBD2 (5 bases each). The CDR3 has 14 residues. V dropped 1 base and J dropped 10 bases, with 14 bases sitting between them. The CDR3 DNA reads TGTGCCAGCAGTTTAGGGACAAGGGAGTCGGAGCAGTTCTTC. Translated, it gives CASSLGTRESEQFF.

As regards this clone: The junction departs from germline at one end; a sequencing error may be responsible. V gene TRBV7-3 combines with J gene TRBJ2-3; 8 nucleotides align to TRBD2. The germline V gene encodes CDR1 SGHTA and CDR2 FQGTGA. The CDR3 sequence is 15 residues long. CDR3 in amino acids: CASILAGGREDTQYF. Written as DNA, the CDR3 is TGCGCCAGCATCTTGGCGGGGGGTCGGGAAGATACGCAGTATTTT.

This clone was detected a few times. The chain employs TRBV20-1 and TRBJ2-2, with 10 positions matching TRBD1. V lost 6 bases and J lost 6; bases outside the gene matches: 13. CDR1 and CDR2 (germline): DFQATT, SNEGSKA (reference sequence). There are 16 residues in the CDR3. CDR3 region: CSAMLGTGVPAGELFF. CDR3 coding DNA: TGCAGTGCCATGCTCGGGACAGGGGTTCCTGCCGGGGAGCTGTTTTTT.

This clone was counted many times. Within the sample, other DNA sequences also encode this same CDR3. J is TRBJ2-7 and V is TRBV5-1; tentatively, D is TRBD1 or TRBD2 (5 bases each). V lost 3 bases to trimming and J lost 6 bases, with 13 bases between them. This CDR3 region has 13 residues. Germline CDR1 and CDR2: SGHRS and YFSETQ. CDR3 residues: CASSSSLGTEQYF. CDR3 nucleotide sequence: TGCGCCAGCAGCTCGTCGCTAGGGACCGAGCAGTACTTC.

The chain employs TRBV3-1 and TRBJ1-1, with 9 bases matching TRBD1. There are 15 residues in the CDR3. The V gene end was trimmed by 2 bases and the J gene end by 8 bases; junction bases not matched to a gene: 9. Germline CDR1 and CDR2: LGHDT and YNNKEL (reference sequence). Written as DNA, the CDR3 is TGTGCCAGCAGCCAATCCGGGACAGGGAATGAGGAAGCTTTCTTT. Amino acids: CASSQSGTGNEEAFF.

Ten or more counts support this clone. Relative to the germline gene, one junction end is altered; a read error may explain this. The chain links TRBV5-1 to TRBJ1-1, with D unresolved. CDR3 length: 12 residues. Germline V lookup: CDR1 SGHRS, CDR2 YFSETQ. CDR3 in DNA: TGCGCCAGCAGCTTGGACACCCAGAGCTATTACTTT. Translation gives CASSLDTQSYYF.

This clone occurred many times. The V call is TRBV4-2, the J call TRBJ1-6, with a possible D match to TRBD1 (6 bases). Trimming cost V 4 bases and J 7 bases, with 14 bases left between them. This CDR3 has 15 residues. The germline V gene encodes CDR1 LGHNA and CDR2 YNFKEQ. The CDR3 protein is CASSPNAGVNSPLHF. For the CDR3, the DNA is TGTGCCAGCAGCCCTAATGCAGGGGTCAATTCACCCCTCCACTTT.

This clone was seen repeatedly, ten times or more. CDR3 residues: CAISESGSSYEQYF. CDR3 in DNA: TGTGCCATCAGTGAGTCTGGGAGCTCCTACGAGCAGTACTTC. This chain connects TRBV10-3 to TRBJ2-7, with TRBD2 as a possible D gene (5 bases). The CDR3 is 14 residues long. Germline loops: CDR1 ENHRY, CDR2 SYGVKD. V was cut by 0 bases and J by 0 bases, with 6 bases left in between.

As regards this clone: One base away lies a much larger clone, so this may be a sequencing read error. V and J are TRBV5-4 and TRBJ2-7; the match to TRBD1 covers 11 bases. With V trimmed by 2 bases and J by 7 bases, 8 bases remained unmatched. Germline values: CDR1 SGHNT, CDR2 YYREEE (reference sequence). CDR3 length: 15 amino acids. This CDR3 is CASSLPGQGDLEQYF. CDR3 nucleotide sequence: TGTGCCAGCAGCTTACCGGGACAGGGGGATTTAGAGCAGTACTTC.

This clone has a count of ten or more. The rearrangement uses TRBV30 and TRBJ1-2, with D maybe TRBD1 (6 bases). CDR1 and CDR2 from the germline V gene are GTSNPN and SVGIG (reference sequence). Trimming shortened V by 4 bases and J by 4 bases, and 13 bases separated the two germline ends. The CDR3 length is 13 residues. The CDR3 nucleotides read TGTGCCTGGACCGGGGGCGGGGGCTATGGCTACACCTTC. Protein: CAWTGGGGYGYTF.

This clone was recorded at least ten times. The genes are TRBV11-2 and TRBJ1-5, with TRBD1 matching over 9 bases. Germline assignment: CDR1 SGHAT and CDR2 FQNNGV. Trimming cost V 2 bases and J 2 bases; bases outside gene matches: 4. There are 16 residues in the CDR3. The CDR3 nucleotides are TGTGCCAGCAGCTTAAAACAGGGGGCGTGCAATCAGCCCCAGCATTTT. Its protein is CASSLKQGACNQPQHF.

The CDR3 DNA reads as TGTGCCAGCAATCCTATGGGGGGGGGCCTCGGGGAGCTGTTTTTT. Encoded protein: CASNPMGGGLGELFF. The rearrangement uses TRBV6-1 and TRBJ2-2; tentatively, D is TRBD2 (7 bases). Trimming cost V 7 bases and J 7 bases, with 19 bases left between them. This CDR3 is built from 15 residues. Germline-derived CDR1 and CDR2 are MNHNS and SASEGT.

This clone has a count of ten or more. V and J are TRBV25-1 and TRBJ2-3; tentative D call: TRBD1 (5 bases). CDR3 size: 15 residues. CDR1 is MGHDK, CDR2 SYGVNS, per germline. Trimming removed 2 bases at V and 4 bases at J, with 13 bases between. CDR3 amino acids: CASSEHKGSADTQYF. The DNA of the CDR3 is TGTGCCAGCAGTGAACATAAGGGGTCGGCAGATACGCAGTATTTT.

This clone was counted at least ten times. The rearrangement joins TRBV6-2 or TRBV6-3 to TRBJ1-4, with D hard to call. V lost 5 bases to trimming and J lost 0 bases, with 13 bases between them. This CDR3 comprises 16 residues. Germline V gene data show CDR1 as MNHEY and CDR2 as SVGEGT. The CDR3 DNA is TGTGCCAGCAGTAGGGCAGGACCAACAACTAATGAAAAACTGTTTTTT. The encoded protein is CASSRAGPTTNEKLFF.

Comment on this clone: This could be a read error, since a much larger clone is one nucleotide away. The same CDR3 is also encoded by other DNA sequences in this sample. The chain links TRBV5-1 to TRBJ2-3; the D is unclear. The germline CDR1 and CDR2 sequences are SGHRS and YFSETQ. This CDR3 region has 13 residues. Trimming left V 0 bases short and J 2 bases short, with 4 bases between. Here the CDR3 reads CASSLVPTDTQYF. CDR3 in DNA: TGCGCCAGCAGCTTGGTTCCCACAGATACGCAGTATTTT.

This clone was detected ten times or more. The chain carries TRBV2 and TRBJ1-2; no definite D call. V was cut by 7 bases and J by 4 bases, with 13 bases left in between. The CDR3 is made up of 13 amino acids. Germline CDR1 reads SNHLY; CDR2 reads FYNNEI. CDR3: CASKIAGFYGYTF. The CDR3 nucleotides read TGTGCCAGCAAGATCGCGGGATTCTATGGCTACACCTTC. Together with reference TRBV2 and TRBJ1-2, the CDR3 gives the full variable domain: EPEVTQTPSHQVTQMGQEVILRCVPISNHLYFYWYRQILGQKVEFLVSFYNNEISEKSEIFDDQFSVERPDGSNFTLKIRSTKLEDSAMYFCASKIAGFYGYTFGSGTRLTVV.

This clone is termed medium-sized. This chain uses TRBV3-1 with TRBJ1-3; D is unclear. Germline V gene sequence: CDR1 LGHDT, CDR2 YNNKEL (reference sequence). The CDR3 is 15 amino acids. Trimming left V 1 base short and J 9 bases short, with 16 bases between. CDR3 bases: TGTGCCAGCAGCCAAGCAGACAAGGACCACGCCACCATATATTTT. Amino acid sequence: CASSQADKDHATIYF.

The sample holds many counts of this clone. The chain employs TRBV20-1 and TRBJ1-5; the D is unclear. The CDR3 contains 14 residues. Per germline, CDR1 DFQATT and CDR2 SNEGSKA (reference sequence). V shed 2 bases and J shed 5 bases, with 13 bases lying between them. The CDR3 here is CSARSPGRHQPQHF. The CDR3 DNA is TGCAGTGCTAGATCTCCCGGTCGCCATCAGCCCCAGCATTTT.

In this sample, this clone turned up a few times. Possible read error: a much larger clone is one base away. Other DNA sequences in the same sample also yield this CDR3. The rearrangement uses TRBV29-1 and TRBJ1-2, with D uncertain. There are 11 residues in the CDR3. Germline V gene sequence: CDR1 SQVTM, CDR2 ANQGSEA. V was pared by 3 bases and J by 13 bases, with 15 bases between. The CDR3 protein is CSVDLGGVCTF. Here the CDR3 DNA reads TGCAGCGTTGACCTCGGTGGGGTTTGCACCTTC. The full variable domain, with the rest looked up from reference TRBV29-1 and TRBJ1-2, is SAVISQKPSRDICQRGTSLTIQCQVDSQVTMMFWYRQQPGQSLTLIATANQGSEATYESGFVIDKFPISRPNLTFSTLTVSNMSPEDSSIYLCSVDLGGVCTFGSGTRLTVV.

In its sample, this clone was seen many times. The chain couples TRBV6-1 to TRBJ2-2, with 9 bases that match TRBD2. This CDR3 comprises 14 residues. J gave up 8 bases and V 5 bases, and 6 bases lay outside the gene matches. Germline V gene sequence: CDR1 MNHNS, CDR2 SASEGT. CDR3 in DNA: TGTGCCAGCAGTTTCTTGCGGGAGGGGGGGGAGCTGTTTTTT. Protein sequence: CASSFLREGGELFF.

This clone turned up a few times. Mismatch with germline at one junction end may stem from a read error. CDR3 protein: CASSDSTSGTYTQYF. The CDR3 nucleotides read TGTGCCAGCAGTGACTCTACTAGCGGCACATATACGCAGTATTTT. The chain links TRBV6-4 to TRBJ2-3, with 8 bases that match TRBD2. In germline, CDR1 is MRHNA, CDR2 SNTAGT. The CDR3 has 15 residues.

This clone was recorded a few times. A much larger clonotype is one base distant, so this may be a read error. The chain links TRBV29-1 to TRBJ1-1; TRBD1 might be the D (6 bases). Per germline, CDR1 SQVTM and CDR2 ANQGSEA. The CDR3 covers 12 residues. Trimming removed 4 bases from V and 7 bases from J, with 13 bases in between. In nucleotides, the CDR3 is TGCAGCGTTGCAGGGGTTGACAGTGAAGCTTTCTTT. Its protein product is CSVAGVDSEAFF.

Only a few counts were recorded for this clone. V usage is TRBV5-4 and J usage is TRBJ2-2; D is possibly TRBD2 (5 bases). CDR1 and CDR2 from the germline V gene are SGHNT and YYREEE (reference sequence). The length of the CDR3 is 13 residues. Trimming removed 4 bases from V and 6 bases from J, with 10 bases in between. The DNA for the CDR3 is TGTGCCAGCAGCCGAACTAGTCCCGGGGAGCTGTTTTTT. Amino acid sequence: CASSRTSPGELFF.

This clone was recorded a few times. The rearrangement uses TRBV18 and TRBJ2-5; D may be TRBD1 (5 bases). The V end lost 8 bases, the J end lost 1 base, and 11 bases lay between the germline ends. Germline-derived CDR1 and CDR2 are KGHSH and LQKENI. This CDR3 region has 13 residues. Here the CDR3 reads CASKKTVQETQYF. The CDR3 nucleotides read TGTGCCAGCAAGAAGACAGTCCAAGAGACCCAGTACTTC.

This clone was counted ten times or more. J is TRBJ2-3 and V is TRBV12-3 or TRBV12-4; 7 nucleotides agree with TRBD2. V gave up 3 bases and J gave up 2 bases; unmatched junction bases: 5. CDR3 size: 15 residues. The CDR3 coding sequence is TGTGCCAGCAGTTTGTGGGGGGGATACACAGATACGCAGTATTTT. Its protein is CASSLWGGYTDTQYF.

This sequence joins TRBV20-1 and TRBJ1-4; 7 bases map to TRBD1. The ends lost 2 bases at V and 3 bases at J; junction bases unmatched: 6. The CDR3 has 15 amino acids. In germline, CDR1 is DFQATT, CDR2 SNEGSKA (reference sequence). The CDR3 nucleotides read TGCAGTGCTAGACTCCCGGGACAGCCTAATGAAAAACTGTTTTTT. Translated, it gives CSARLPGQPNEKLFF.

This clone was seen at least ten times. The chain has TRBV6-5 and TRBJ2-7, with D unresolved. The V and J ends lost 2 bases and 1 base respectively, with 18 bases between them. The CDR3 sequence is 17 residues long. The V gene's germline CDR1 is MNHEY and CDR2 SVGAGI. This CDR3 is CASSYPSGEIFSYEQYF. In DNA form, the CDR3 reads TGTGCCAGCAGTTACCCTAGTGGAGAGATATTTTCCTACGAGCAGTACTTC.

This clone was observed a handful of times. An end of the junction differs from the germline gene, which may be a read error. The CDR3 DNA follows: TGTGTCAGCAGCCAAGGCATGTGGGGACAAGAGACCCAGTACTTC. Protein: CVSSQGMWGQETQYF. This sequence joins TRBV14 and TRBJ2-5; D gene ambiguous. The germline V gene encodes CDR1 SGHDN and CDR2 FVKESK. The CDR3 runs 15 residues.

This clone was observed at least ten times. This CDR3 is also generated by other DNA sequences in the sample. This sequence joins TRBV9 and TRBJ1-2, with D possibly being TRBD1 (5 bases). The CDR3 consists of 14 residues. The germline CDR1 and CDR2 sequences are SGDLS and YYNGEE. V was trimmed by 4 bases and J by 0 bases, leaving 10 bases between them. Written as DNA, the CDR3 is TGTGCCAGCAGCCCGGGGACGGCTAACTATGGCTACACCTTC. Amino acid sequence: CASSPGTANYGYTF.

This clone was observed at least ten times. The chain recombines TRBV30 with TRBJ1-2; 7 bases are shared with TRBD1. The CDR3 has 12 amino acids. The junction had 4 bases not matched to a gene; V was cut back by 3 bases and J by 6 bases. Germline V CDR1 and CDR2: GTSNPN, SVGIG (reference sequence). CDR3 sequence reads: CAWSPGTDGYTF. The CDR3 DNA is TGTGCCTGGAGCCCCGGGACAGATGGCTACACCTTC.